Sequencing of this T cell receptor beta chain was carried out in a study of regulatory T cells in long-lasting Graves disease (dated by TCRdb to about 2021). Looking at the study overall: Antithyroid drugs had been taken for less than 3 months by newly diagnosed Graves' disease patients. The study was registered as a clinical trial and conducted in China. Persistent Graves' disease patients were compared with newly diagnosed Graves' disease patients by peripheral blood TCR sequencing and RNA sequencing. A total of some 35 samples underwent TCR sequencing, from about 13 patients with persistent Graves' disease and some 20 patients with newly diagnosed Graves' disease.

What the study reported, not specific to this receptor: Sequencing and analysis were limited to the TCR beta chain. The authors noted that the small sample size was a limitation that may lower accuracy. A larger number of public clonotypes was shared among persistent patients (under 3,000) than among newly diagnosed patients (about 990). Lower TCR Shannon entropy and fewer highly expanded clones were observed in persistent Graves' disease patients than in newly diagnosed patients, which suggested clonal expansion. Persistent disease showed preferential use of TRBV28, TRBJ1-2 and TRBJ2-5, whereas newly diagnosed disease favored TRBV20-1 and TRBJ2-1. Because the primary lesion, thyroid tissue, could not be accessed, the study looked at peripheral blood alone.

Preparation of the library involved multiplex PCR. Sequencer: Illumina HiSeq 4000. TCR beta libraries were built with iRepertoire HTBI primers and Arm-PCR amplification of CDR3 regions. Gel purification was performed on PCR products prior to sequencing. On the authors' methods: A total of around 66 TRBV and approximately 15 TRBJ segments were identified across samples and were used for gene usage analysis of CDR3 amino acid clonotypes. COPE and FqMerger were used to merge filtered high-quality paired reads into contigs. Contigs were aligned with BLAST to IMGT TRBV, TRBD and TRBJ reference genes, and CDR3 was defined per IMGT. Clonotypes above 0.1% frequency were classified as highly expanded clones. Shannon entropy served as the measure of repertoire diversity, while the Gini coefficient captured V-J evenness. Clonotypes shared by more than one individual were considered public. TCRdb itself trimmed the public reads at Q25 with fastp, ran MiXCR and retained productive beta chains. Rows merge per CDR3 protein into single entries with the most common DNA and genes. The V and J calls and clone size are TCRdb's, not the authors'. Within this sample are 350,000 to 500,000 distinct CDR3 sequences, with less than 15% of them counted one time only. The ten largest clones take up about 15% of the sample.

Inclusive of the bounding cysteine and phenylalanine, the CDR3 is 17 residues long. CDR3 DNA is the only sequence kept; it has 51 bases, read in frame from the first base. Trimming removed 7 bases from V and 8 bases from J, leaving 27 bases between the germline ends. The sample's time point label, in plain terms: newly diagnosed GD, antithyroid drugs for less than 3 months. RNA was extracted from PBMCs in TRIzol for both TCR sequencing and RNA sequencing. Graves' disease was diagnosed according to American Thyroid Association guidelines. Recruitment of patients was carried out at an endocrinology department in Xi'an, China. Each patient gave 8.5 to 9.5 milliliters of peripheral blood, collected in an EDTA anticoagulant tube. Ficoll Paque Plus density gradient separation was used to isolate PBMCs, and no further T cell sorting was performed. RNA quality was checked with an Agilent 2100 Bioanalyzer and agarose gel, and concentration with a NanoDrop 2000.

Ten or more counts support this clonotype. Which antigen it targets is not known. No per-base quality is available; no much larger clone lies one base away. The same data also went into a second study, on T cells in Graves' hyperthyroidism and ophthalmopathy. The second study's paper adds: A patient counted as having stable Graves' hyperthyroidism if no progression to ophthalmopathy occurred over 18 months of follow-up. Hyperthyroidism patients were aged 18 to 65 years and newly diagnosed, with disease duration of less than 2 months. The study excluded patients with uncontrolled infections, other autoimmune diseases, pregnancy or lactation. Diagnoses were based on clinical symptoms, serum thyroxine and TRAb, thyroid ultrasound and orbital computed tomography. A first-round RT-PCR of the TCR CDR3 used the HTBI primer set with the Qiagen OneStep RT-PCR kit. Most expanded thyroid clonotypes (frequency above 0.001) were also detected in blood, suggesting blood repertoires may reflect thyroid immune responses. Ophthalmopathy was separated from stable hyperthyroidism by a 13 V-J signature model, with 85% to 90% sensitivity and approximately 81% specificity obtained in cross-validation and 80%/75% obtained in testing. In validation, the model predicted progression to ophthalmopathy a median of about 6.8 months before onset, with roughly 68% sensitivity and about 72% specificity. To identify distinguishing TCR V-J signatures, a discovery cohort of 90 to 100 patients was used, comprising 40 to 45 with Graves' ophthalmopathy and approximately 58 with stable Graves' hyperthyroidism. Prospective prediction of ophthalmopathy was tested in an independent validation cohort of approximately 19 hyperthyroidism patients and some 17 patients who later progressed to ophthalmopathy. The 75 to 100 discovery patients were randomly split 7:3 into training and test sets. In addition, the study compared T-cell repertoires in thyroid tissue and in blood from about six Graves' hyperthyroidism patients. After blood sampling, hyperthyroidism patients were treated with methimazole at a starting dose of 30 mg daily, and ophthalmopathy patients were treated with high-dose intravenous methylprednisolone. Libraries were constructed in a second round of multiplex PCR, after which size selection and purification were performed. Sequencing of the libraries was done on an Illumina HiSeq2000 using paired-end 100 bp reads. SOAPnuke was used to process the raw data, throwing out any read that contained adapters or uncalled bases, had a mean Phred below 15, or lacked an exact constant-primer or identifier match. COPE v1.2.5 was used to merge the high-quality paired reads, and each unique nucleotide sequence was defined as a clonotype. MiTCR v1.1 was used to align clonotypes to the IMGT TRBV, TRBD and TRBJ reference segments. The analysis included only V-J combinations with a frequency above 0.0001, which together covered about 99% of the repertoires. A TCS score was defined as the ratio of F50 (clonal expansion) to E x V (chaos), with BLOSUM62-based TCRdist applied between CDR3 peptides within each V-J. Welch's t-statistics and random forest reduced 500 to 550 V-J features to 13, which were used in a naive Bayes classifier (R e1071). No statistical method was used to fix the sample size in advance, and group allocation was not hidden from the investigators. The paper reports TCR Vbeta CDR3 sequencing of 140 or so peripheral blood samples: approximately 41 ophthalmopathy, fewer than 80 hyperthyroidism and around 17 progressor patients.

The chain was built from TRBV12-3 or TRBV12-4 and TRBJ2-1; possibly the D gene is TRBD2, per 5 matching bases. The input for sequencing was peripheral blood mononuclear cells (PBMCs), taken at new diagnosis, from a patient treated with antithyroid drugs. This TCR was sampled from a woman in her 50s with Graves disease. Donor details come from another sample of the same person, matched by shared clones. The DNA reads TGTGCCAGCACCTCGGCAAAGGGCGGGCTCCACGGCTATGAGCAGTTCTTC. This encodes CASTSAKGGLHGYEQFF.